This T cell receptor beta chain stems from a study of cytomegalovirus exposure and HLA in healthy donors listed by TCRdb under 2017. At the level of the whole study: In an earlier analysis of about 560 of the donors, about 270 Gb of sequence data and 90 million to 120 million unique TCR beta sequences from about 190 million T cells were reported. An early release covering 500 to 750 HLA-typed donors comprised approximately 300 gigabases of sequencing data and approximately 80 million unique TCR sequences. HLA typing covered class I and class II loci at four-digit resolution. A later genetic analysis used genome-wide SNP genotypes for about 60% of the roughly 700 donors, treating that subset as a discovery cohort. A later analysis re-analyzed previously published TCR beta repertoires from approximately 700 donors and added high-resolution HLA genotyping to study TCR occurrence patterns. The study was designed to test whether signatures of past pathogen exposure could be identified by cataloging public T cell receptors. To predict cytomegalovirus infection status, the study combined high-throughput TCR immunosequencing, statistical association of individual TCRs with disease status, and machine learning. Several DR-DQ haplotypes were treated as single units for association and clustering because of strong linkage in the cohort. In an earlier analysis of 550 to 700 of the donors, high-throughput TCR beta sequencing was used to judge whether each TCR beta V gene segment behaved as functional or pseudogenic. Donor age, sex, ethnicity and CMV serostatus were collected together with the repertoire data. The number of donors typed differed by locus, with about 629-630 for A, B, C, DRB1 and DQB1, roughly 550 for DQA1, about 610 for DPA1, and some 450 for DPB1. In the later analysis, no new phenotypic data were used to find candidate immune exposures; instead, reliance was placed on TCR beta sequences and their occurrence across donors. On average, roughly 240,000 unique TCR beta nucleotide sequences were sequenced per donor among some 420 genotyped donors of the cohort, with roughly 20% of those sequences being non-productive. Among the approximately 400 genotyped donors, about 83% belonged to the genetic ancestry cluster associated with self-reported Caucasian donors. In addition to the first cohort of 666 subjects, a separate validation cohort of about 120 different subjects was used. The study profiled the T cell repertoires of fewer than 850 subjects by immunosequencing and related them to cytomegalovirus serostatus. Every repertoire in the discovery cohort had been generated on one and the same sequencing platform. Overall study results and their limits: An association between a missense DCLRE1C variant and V-gene and J-gene trimming of TCR beta chains was found in a later genetic analysis and replicated in an independent cohort. The only immune exposure information available for the cohort was CMV serostatus. A further reported finding was that TCR beta sequences accurately predicted the HLA-A and HLA-B alleles for most subjects in the first cohort. Correlated functional status among segregating V segments might be attributable to linkage disequilibrium, but an unknown experimental factor could not be ruled out. According to a later analysis, most CMV-associated TCR beta chains appeared to be HLA-restricted, and the HLA associations seemed to be driven largely by CMV exposure. A group of highly shared sequence variants was considered likely to be a technical artifact of the sequencing pipeline. Specific HLA alleles were associated with about 17,000 TCR beta sequences at a false discovery rate of 0.05 in a later analysis. The earlier analysis of about 600 of the donors excluded over 15 rarely observed V segments, including chromosome 9 orphons, because counts were too low. The classifier was reported to diagnose cytomegalovirus status with high specificity and sensitivity in both the original and validation cohorts. In this cohort, only TCR beta chains were sequenced, and detectable features were limited by the absence of alpha or paired-chain data. The study gave a list of under 200 TCR beta chains associated with cytomegalovirus. According to the authors, the approach could potentially be generalized to other disease states and immunological phenotypes. In vitro tests confirmed that a few of the cytomegalovirus-associated TCR beta chains recognize cytomegalovirus antigens. In a later analysis, HLA-associated TCR beta chains were found to be more clonally expanded and to have lower generation probabilities than equally common non-associated chains. In an earlier analysis of under 600 of the donors, most TCR beta V segments were observed in productive rearrangements about 87% or about 30% of the time, broadly matching IMGT annotations. Presence/absence analyses assumed roughly uniform sequencing depth across donors, an assumption that may not hold. Compared with the roughly 710-donor mean, donors in an Asian-associated ancestry cluster had fewer N-insertions in productive TCRs, according to a later genetic analysis. Most TCR sequences were observed very rarely across donors, whereas some public TCRs were present in many individuals. Strong co-occurrence of HLA alleles, especially DR and DQ, made assigning TCR associations to individual alleles difficult. Because the 87-base-pair reads could not distinguish some IMGT-functional V segments, including TRBV6-2 and TRBV6-3, those segments were excluded. According to a later analysis, TCR association rates differed among HLA loci, with DRB1 alleles showing the most associated TCRs and HLA-C alleles showing the fewest. According to a later analysis, parvovirus B19, influenza, CMV and Epstein-Barr virus appeared linked to several top co-occurrence clusters. Because HLA typing was missing for some donors at each locus, association tests included only the typed subset.

Libraries were made using the immunoSEQ multiplex PCR assay. A mixture of 60 forward primers for TCR Vbeta segments and 13 reverse primers for TCR Jbeta segments was used in the multiplex PCR. The CDR3 region of rearranged TCR beta genes was amplified from genomic DNA with a multiplex PCR assay. The Illumina HiSeq System was used to sequence the amplified TCR beta libraries as 87-base-pair reads. Concerning the study's data processing: A later analysis counted about 80 million unique TCR beta chains across the roughly 700 repertoires, and some 11 million of these chains were shared by at least two donors. A nearest-neighbor algorithm error-corrected the raw reads and collapsed the reads into unique sequences, merging closely related sequences to remove PCR and sequencing errors. To assign V, D and J gene segments, CDR3 sequences were aligned to IMGT reference sequences. For a sequence to be retained, a match of at least six nucleotides was required to both a V gene segment and a J gene segment. Rearrangements were classified as productive when the CDR3 lacked stop codons and remained in frame with V and J, and all other rearrangements were classified as non-productive. Following IMGT convention, CDR3 was defined as the stretch from the second conserved V-encoded cysteine to the conserved J-encoded phenylalanine. In an earlier analysis of just under 600 of the donors, sequences lacking an unambiguous match to a single V gene segment were excluded. In an earlier analysis of around 600 of the donors, V segments were called functional above 56.7% productive rearrangements and were called segregating when the between-donor standard deviation exceeded 5%. A statistical classification framework was built for diagnosing cytomegalovirus status from the catalog of TCR beta chain sequences. In a later analysis, TCR nucleotide sequences were compared against IMGT/GENE-DB human TR gene sequences so that V and J genes could be assigned. Using the TCRdist pipeline, a later analysis assigned CDR3 sequences along with most-parsimonious VDJ recombination scenarios. A later analysis defined each TCR beta chain by its CDR3 amino acid sequence plus V-gene family, and excluded reads lacking a unique V-gene family. To address suspected cross-contamination and a sequencing artifact, a later analysis removed around 600 highly shared, low-generation-probability nucleotide sequences. In a later analysis, a clonal expansion index for each public chain was calculated from normalized within-repertoire ranks of inferred template counts. In a later analysis, generation probabilities were computed using a VDJ recombination model fitted to out-of-frame rearrangements, and the results were checked against IGoR. A later analysis scored TCR-TCR, TCR-HLA and TCR-CMV co-occurrence with hypergeometric tests, applying a repertoire-size bias correction to TCR pairs. To estimate false discovery rates, a later analysis permuted the HLA or CMV assignments 20 times. In a later analysis, co-occurring TCRs were grouped with DBSCAN, and TCRdist sequence similarity was added when clustering was performed within HLA-allele-positive subsets. Repertoires with fewer than 30,000 or more than 120,000 public chains, plus five repertoires with anomalous nucleotide sharing, were excluded from co-occurrence clustering. The immuneACCESS repertoire file appears here via TCRdb, limited to in-frame rearrangements. These files lack a portion of the clones; in checked studies, under half of the deficit traces to unresolved V genes, and the cause of the others is not known. From that table come the V and J calls and clone size; the DNA was used to work out D and trimming. The sample table holds some 84,000 clones, of which roughly 80% were seen once. The ten largest clonotypes hold approximately 2% of the sample.

In total, approximately 690 healthy bone marrow donors made up the cohort. At the time of sampling, every cohort member was nominally healthy, though immune exposures that went unrecorded were likely present. The donor tested CMV seronegative and was one of the 352 seronegative cohort members. Every donor gave a peripheral blood sample, and the peripheral blood mononuclear cells from that sample were used for TCR beta sequencing. Genomic DNA was extracted from the blood cell samples with the Qiagen DNeasy Blood Extraction Kit. Comments on this clone: It lacks a known antigen. The sample holds no much larger clone one base away, and base qualities are not on file.

The CDR3 sequence holds 15 residues, the cysteine and phenylalanine included. Only the CDR3 region is kept as DNA, spanning 45 bases read in frame from base 1. The germline ends are 12 bases apart after V is trimmed by 0 bases and J by 5 bases. Based on the germline V gene, the CDR1 and CDR2 sequences are SGHDN and FVKESK. This receptor was taken from a boy aged 5-17 years in good health and CMV-seronegative. Sequencing was performed on PBMCs. The chain joins TRBV14 to TRBJ2-3, with a tentative D gene TRBD2 over 5 matching bases. The sequence in DNA is TGTGCCAGCAGCCAAGATCCGGCTAGCTTAGATACGCAGTATTTT. This gives the protein CASSQDPASLDTQYF.